This T cell receptor (beta chain) emerged from a study of identical twins. Notes on the study in general: Invariant populations such as MAIT and iNKT cells could partly muddle zero-insertion analyses. Reduced insertions were recorded for abundant cord blood beta clonotypes, with no such pattern in memory repertoires.

Through template switching, a universal primer site was introduced, and the cDNA contained unique molecular identifiers. In TCRdb, the 5' RACE reads were re-called with MiXCR into one record per CDR3 protein. The sample consists of 400,000 to 500,000 distinct CDR3 sequences, about 18% of them appearing once. CDR3 length: 16 amino acids. V dropped 6 bases and J dropped 4 bases, with 19 bases sitting between them. In germline, CDR1 is MNHNS, CDR2 SASEGT. This clonotype has only a few counts. Its antigen is as yet unknown. This chain links TRBV6-1 with TRBJ2-1, with D perhaps being TRBD1 or TRBD2 (5 bases each). Sequencing was done on a sample of naive T cells sorted from blood. The clonotype originates from a man aged 45 to 65 in good health. The CDR3 is CASRGDGTAGYNEQFF. CDR3 in DNA: TGTGCCAGCAGGGGGGACGGAACAGCAGGATACAATGAGCAGTTCTTC.